This T cell receptor beta chain was observed in a study of OX40 agonist ivuxolimab in advanced cancers. Study-wide results and limits: Average numbers of expanded clones were greater in CD8+ T cells than in CD4+.

Germline V CDR1 and CDR2: MDHEN, SYDVKM. CDR3 length: 13 amino acids. V was pared by 10 bases and J by 2 bases, with 5 bases of the junction left unmatched. Produced via immunoSEQ multiplex PCR; TCRdb's table is partial and in-frame only. The sample includes about 47,000 clones, 87% of them seen just once. As concerns this clone: What it binds is not known.

Sequences were derived from CD4+ or CD8+ T cells sorted from blood, sampled in a trial of the OX40 agonist ivuxolimab. The receptor comes from an adult with an advanced solid tumor such as melanoma, head and neck, liver or kidney cancer. The chain carries TRBV28 and TRBJ2-1; 7 bases align to TRBD1. The CDR3 coding sequence is TGTGCCACCCTTGACAGGGCCTACAATGAGCAGTTCTTC. It encodes CATLDRAYNEQFF.